This entry describes one T cell receptor (beta chain). No antigen is known for it. V dropped 5 bases and J dropped 8 bases, with 19 bases sitting between them. The germline gives CDR1 MRHNA, CDR2 SNTAGT. The CDR3 has 15 residues. This entry is derived from a study of cytomegalovirus exposure and HLA in healthy donors. Whole-study findings and limits: Cytomegalovirus association was assigned to about 150 TCR beta chains.

Using immunoSEQ multiplex PCR, the repertoire was profiled, and TCRdb retains in-frame clones only, with some absent. The sample yields about 150,000 clones, 75% to 90% seen once. What was sequenced was PBMCs. This TCR derives from a man between 18 and 29 years old in good health and CMV-seropositive. This chain connects TRBV6-4 to TRBJ2-1; D possibly corresponds to TRBD2 (6 bases). CDR3 sequence reads: CASSPGGGDFHEQFF. The DNA of the CDR3 is TGTGCCAGCAGTCCCGGGGGTGGCGATTTCCATGAGCAGTTCTTC.